The 10 T cell receptor beta chains presented below share a single source sample, sequenced in a study of response to subunit inactivated influenza vaccine. MiXCR, applied by TCRdb to the RT-PCR reads, yields one record per CDR3 protein. The sample shows about 570,000 distinct CDR3 sequences, over 9.5% of them seen only once. Sequences were derived from PBMCs from blood, sampled on the day of vaccination. The receptors here all came from a man aged 45-65 years who received an inactivated influenza vaccine.

This clonotype has a count of ten or more. The gene calls are TRBV7-8 and TRBJ2-7; TRBD1 agrees at 9 bases. Losses at the gene ends were 5 bases for V and 0 bases for J; bases not matched to a gene: 11. CDR3 size: 17 residues. The germline CDR1 and CDR2 sequences are SGHVS and FQNEAQ. CDR3 in amino acids: CASSPNPGTGSSYEQYF. The CDR3 DNA follows: TGTGCCAGCAGCCCAAACCCCGGGACAGGGAGCTCCTACGAGCAGTACTTC.

The sample holds many counts of this clonotype. The chain employs TRBV27 and TRBJ2-2; 12 bases are shared with TRBD2. The V segment lost 5 bases and the J segment 4 bases; nucleotides outside the gene matches: 2. The germline CDR1 and CDR2 sequences are MNHEY and SMNVEV (reference sequence). This CDR3 is built from 15 residues. The CDR3 loop is CASSLAGGTTGELFF. CDR3 nucleotide sequence: TGTGCCAGCAGTCTAGCGGGGGGGACCACCGGGGAGCTGTTTTTT.

The chain uses TRBV7-8 and TRBJ1-5; D call uncertain. The germline V gene encodes CDR1 SGHVS and CDR2 FQNEAQ. The CDR3 is 12 amino acids. V was shortened by 4 bases and J by 10 bases, with 11 bases between the two germline ends. CDR3 nucleotides: TGTGCCAGCAGCTCCCTGGTTCCTCCCCAGCATTTT. It specifies CASSSLVPPQHF.

This clonotype came up a few times. The chain employs TRBV4-3 and TRBJ2-1; D call uncertain. This CDR3 spans 10 amino acids. The V end was cut by 9 bases, the J end by 7 bases, with 7 bases between. Germline assignment: CDR1 LGHNA and CDR2 YSLEER. This chain's CDR3 is CASRVNEQFF. The CDR3 coding sequence is TGCGCCAGTAGGGTAAATGAGCAGTTCTTC.

This clonotype has a handful of counts. The chain has TRBV29-1 and TRBJ2-5, with D tentatively TRBD2 (5 bases). The germline V and J ends were trimmed by 0 bases and 8 bases, with 19 bases remaining between them. Germline CDR1 and CDR2: SQVTM and ANQGSEA. The CDR3 runs to 15 residues. In DNA, the CDR3 is TGCAGCGTTGAAGAGGGGTGGCAGTCGGAGGTTACCCAGTACTTC. Translating it yields CSVEEGWQSEVTQYF.

This chain uses TRBV6-6 with TRBJ2-3; no definite D call. The germline gives CDR1 MNHNY, CDR2 SVGAGI (reference sequence). This CDR3 region has 13 residues. Deletions cut 2 bases from V and 4 bases from J, with 7 bases between. DNA of the CDR3: TGTGCCAGCAGTTACGGTTCCGCAGATACGCAGTATTTT. Its protein product is CASSYGSADTQYF.

Written as DNA, the CDR3 is TGTGCCAGCAGCTTACCCGGACAGGGGGGTCAGCCCCAGCATTTT. Encoded protein: CASSLPGQGGQPQHF. The chain is built from TRBV7-8 and TRBJ1-5; 10 bases agree with TRBD1. Trimming cost V 2 bases and J 6 bases; bases outside gene matches: 4. Germline CDR1 and CDR2: SGHVS and FQNEAQ. This CDR3 has 15 residues. The complete variable domain, with remaining parts taken from reference TRBV7-8 and TRBJ1-5, reads GAGVSQSPRYKVAKRGQDVALRCDPISGHVSLFWYQQALGQGPEFLTYFQNEAQLDKSGLPSDRFFAERPEGSVSTLKIQRTQQEDSAVYLCASSLPGQGGQPQHFGDGTRLSIL.

A few counts support this clonotype. V gene TRBV7-6 combines with J gene TRBJ2-3, with 10 positions matching TRBD2. This CDR3 is 15 amino acids long. Per the germline V gene, CDR1 is SGHVS and CDR2 is FNYEAQ. The V and J ends lost 5 bases and 6 bases, in that order; junction bases with no gene match: 8. The CDR3, as DNA: TGTGCCAGCAGCCTAACACTAGCGGGATCTGATACGCAGTATTTT. This sequence encodes CASSLTLAGSDTQYF.

The rearrangement uses TRBV7-9 and TRBJ2-5; D remains unclear. V lost 6 bases to trimming and J lost 5 bases, with 13 bases between them. Germline V gives CDR1 SEHNR, CDR2 FQNEAQ (reference sequence). This CDR3 contains 13 residues. CDR3 residues: CASSSSNWETQYF. CDR3 nucleotides: TGTGCCAGCAGTTCAAGTAATTGGGAGACCCAGTACTTC.

This clonotype has just a few counts. At one of its ends the junction is not consistent with the germline gene, which may arise from a read error. The chain joins TRBV10-3 to TRBJ2-7; D is undetermined. Germline V gene lookup returns CDR1 ENHRY and CDR2 SYGVKD. The CDR3 covers 13 residues. CDR3 sequence: CAISELTSHEQYF. CDR3 sequence (DNA): TGTGCCATCAGTGAACTGACCTCCCACGAGCAGTACTTC.